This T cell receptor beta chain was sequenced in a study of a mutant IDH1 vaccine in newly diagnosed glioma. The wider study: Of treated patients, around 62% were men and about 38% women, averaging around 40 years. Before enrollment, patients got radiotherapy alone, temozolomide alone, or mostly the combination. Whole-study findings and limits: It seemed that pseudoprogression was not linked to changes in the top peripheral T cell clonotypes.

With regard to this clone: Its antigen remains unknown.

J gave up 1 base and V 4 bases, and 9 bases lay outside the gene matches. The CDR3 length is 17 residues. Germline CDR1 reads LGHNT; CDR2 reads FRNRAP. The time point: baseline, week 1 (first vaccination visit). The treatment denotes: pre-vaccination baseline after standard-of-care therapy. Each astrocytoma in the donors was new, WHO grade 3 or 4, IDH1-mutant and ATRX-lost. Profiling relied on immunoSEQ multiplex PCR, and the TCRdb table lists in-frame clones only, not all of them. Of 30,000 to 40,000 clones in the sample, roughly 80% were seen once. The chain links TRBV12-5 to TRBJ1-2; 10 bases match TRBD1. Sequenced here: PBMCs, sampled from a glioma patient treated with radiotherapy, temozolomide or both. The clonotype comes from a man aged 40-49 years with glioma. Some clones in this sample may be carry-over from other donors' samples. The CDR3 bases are TGTGCTAGTGGTTCCGGACAGGGGGGAGAATTTAACTATGGCTACACCTTC. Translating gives CASGSGQGGEFNYGYTF.